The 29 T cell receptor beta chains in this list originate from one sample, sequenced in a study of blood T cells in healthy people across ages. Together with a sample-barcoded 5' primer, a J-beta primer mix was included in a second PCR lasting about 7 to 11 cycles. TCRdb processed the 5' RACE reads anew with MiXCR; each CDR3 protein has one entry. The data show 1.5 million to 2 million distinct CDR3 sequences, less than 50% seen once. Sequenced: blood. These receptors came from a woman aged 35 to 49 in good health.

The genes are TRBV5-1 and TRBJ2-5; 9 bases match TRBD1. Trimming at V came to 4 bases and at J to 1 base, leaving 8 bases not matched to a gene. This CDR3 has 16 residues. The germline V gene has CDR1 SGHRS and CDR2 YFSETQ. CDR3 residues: CASSLGQGISQETQYF. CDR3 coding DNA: TGCGCCAGCAGCCTTGGACAGGGGATTAGCCAAGAGACCCAGTACTTC.

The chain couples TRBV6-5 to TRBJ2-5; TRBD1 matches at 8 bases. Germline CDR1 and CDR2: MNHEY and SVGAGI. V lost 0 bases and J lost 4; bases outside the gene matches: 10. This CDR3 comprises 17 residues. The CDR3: CASSYSAGGAVRETQYF. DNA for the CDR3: TGTGCCAGCAGTTACTCTGCAGGGGGCGCAGTAAGAGAGACCCAGTACTTC.

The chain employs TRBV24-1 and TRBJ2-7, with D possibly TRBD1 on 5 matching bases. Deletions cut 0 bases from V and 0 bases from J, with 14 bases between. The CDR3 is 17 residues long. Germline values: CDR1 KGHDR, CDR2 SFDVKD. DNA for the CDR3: TGTGCCACCAGTGATTTGACCAAGGGGCCAAGCTCCTACGAGCAGTACTTC. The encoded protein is CATSDLTKGPSSYEQYF.

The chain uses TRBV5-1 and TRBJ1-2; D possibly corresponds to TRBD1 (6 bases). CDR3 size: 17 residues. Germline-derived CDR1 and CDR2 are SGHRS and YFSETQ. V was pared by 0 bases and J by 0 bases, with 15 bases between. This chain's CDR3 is CASSLATGPTTNYGYTF. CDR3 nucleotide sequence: TGCGCCAGCAGCTTGGCCACAGGGCCTACGACTAACTATGGCTACACCTTC.

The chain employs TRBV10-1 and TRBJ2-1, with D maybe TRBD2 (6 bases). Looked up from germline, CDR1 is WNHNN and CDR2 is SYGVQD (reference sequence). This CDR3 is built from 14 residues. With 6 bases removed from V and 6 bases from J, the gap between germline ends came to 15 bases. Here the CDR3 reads CASSAVGRRNEQFF. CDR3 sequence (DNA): TGCGCCAGCAGCGCGGTAGGGAGGCGCAATGAGCAGTTCTTC.

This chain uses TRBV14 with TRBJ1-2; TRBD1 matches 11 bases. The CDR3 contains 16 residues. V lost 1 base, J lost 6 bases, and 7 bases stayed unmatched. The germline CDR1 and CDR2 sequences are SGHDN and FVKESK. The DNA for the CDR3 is TGTGCCAGCAGCCAAGTCTATATGGGACAGGGGGATGGCTACACCTTC. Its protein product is CASSQVYMGQGDGYTF.

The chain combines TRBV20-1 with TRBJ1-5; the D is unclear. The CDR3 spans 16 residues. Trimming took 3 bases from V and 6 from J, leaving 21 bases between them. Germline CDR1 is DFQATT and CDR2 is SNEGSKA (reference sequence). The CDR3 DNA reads TGCAGTGCTAGTGATCTCCGGGCCCCGGATATTCAGCCCCAGCATTTT. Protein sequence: CSASDLRAPDIQPQHF.

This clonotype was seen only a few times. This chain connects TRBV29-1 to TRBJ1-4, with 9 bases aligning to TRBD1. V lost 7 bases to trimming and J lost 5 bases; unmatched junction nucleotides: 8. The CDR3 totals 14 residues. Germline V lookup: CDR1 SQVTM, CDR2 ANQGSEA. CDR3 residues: CSGFTGTGNEKLFF. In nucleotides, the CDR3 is TGCAGCGGATTTACCGGGACAGGGAATGAAAAACTGTTTTTT.

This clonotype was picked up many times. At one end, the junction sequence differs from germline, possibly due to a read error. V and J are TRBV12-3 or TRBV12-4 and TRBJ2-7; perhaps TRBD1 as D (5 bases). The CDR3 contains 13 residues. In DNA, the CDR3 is TGCGCCAGCAGCTTGACAGCCTCCTACGAGCAGTACTTC. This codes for CASSLTASYEQYF.

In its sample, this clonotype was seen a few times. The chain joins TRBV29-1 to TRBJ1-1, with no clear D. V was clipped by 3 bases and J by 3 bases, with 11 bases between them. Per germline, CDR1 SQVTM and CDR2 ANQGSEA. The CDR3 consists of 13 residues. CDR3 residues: CSVEGRRDTEAFF. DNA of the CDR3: TGCAGCGTTGAGGGCCGGAGGGACACTGAAGCTTTCTTT.

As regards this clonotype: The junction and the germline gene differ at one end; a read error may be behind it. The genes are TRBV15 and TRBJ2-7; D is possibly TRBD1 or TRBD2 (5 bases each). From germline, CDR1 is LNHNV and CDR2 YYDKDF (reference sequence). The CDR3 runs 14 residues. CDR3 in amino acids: CATCRGRGEYEQYF. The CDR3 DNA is TGTGCCACCTGCAGAGGAAGAGGGGAATACGAGCAGTACTTC. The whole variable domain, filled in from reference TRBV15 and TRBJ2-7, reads DAMVIQNPRYQVTQFGKPVTLSCSQTLNHNVMYWYQQKSSQAPKLLFHYYDKDFNNEADTPDNFQSRRPNTSFCFLDIRSPGLGDTAMYLCATCRGRGEYEQYFGPGTRLTVT.

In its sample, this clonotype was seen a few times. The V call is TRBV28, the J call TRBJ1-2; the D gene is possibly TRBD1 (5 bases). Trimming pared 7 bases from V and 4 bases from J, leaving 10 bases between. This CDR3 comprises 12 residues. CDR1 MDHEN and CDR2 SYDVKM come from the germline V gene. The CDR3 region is CASTGTLYGYTF. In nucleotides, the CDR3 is TGTGCCAGCACTGGGACCCTCTATGGCTACACCTTC.

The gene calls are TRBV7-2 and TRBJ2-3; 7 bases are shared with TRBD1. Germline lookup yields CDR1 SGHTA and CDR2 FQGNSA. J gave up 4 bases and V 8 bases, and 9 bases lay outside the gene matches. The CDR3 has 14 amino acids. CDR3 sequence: CASLNGQDPDTQYF. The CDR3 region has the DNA TGTGCCAGCCTTAATGGACAGGATCCAGATACGCAGTATTTT. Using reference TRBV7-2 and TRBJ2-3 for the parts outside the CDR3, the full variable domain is GAGVSQSPSNKVTEKGKDVELRCDPISGHTALYWYRQSLGQGLEFLIYFQGNSAPDKSGLPSDRFSAERTGGSVSTLTIQRTQQEDSAVYLCASLNGQDPDTQYFGPGTRLTVL.

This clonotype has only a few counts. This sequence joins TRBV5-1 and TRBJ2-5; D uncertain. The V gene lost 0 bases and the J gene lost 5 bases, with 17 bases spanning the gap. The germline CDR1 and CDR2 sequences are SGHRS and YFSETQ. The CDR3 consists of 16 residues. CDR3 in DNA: TGCGCCAGCAGCTTGGTGCTGGGCAGCTTTAGGGAGACCCAGTACTTC. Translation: CASSLVLGSFRETQYF.

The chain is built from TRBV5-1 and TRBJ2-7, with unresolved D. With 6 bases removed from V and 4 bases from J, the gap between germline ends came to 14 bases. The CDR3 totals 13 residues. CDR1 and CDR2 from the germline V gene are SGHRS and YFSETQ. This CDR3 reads CASICYNHYEQYF. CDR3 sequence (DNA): TGCGCCAGCATTTGCTACAACCATTACGAGCAGTACTTC.

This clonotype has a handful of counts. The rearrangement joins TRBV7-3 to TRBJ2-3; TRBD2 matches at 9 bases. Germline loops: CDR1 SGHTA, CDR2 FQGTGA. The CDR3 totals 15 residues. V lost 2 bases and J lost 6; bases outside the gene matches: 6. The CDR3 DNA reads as TGTGCCAGCAGCTTAGAAGCGGGGGGCCCGGATACGCAGTATTTT. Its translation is CASSLEAGGPDTQYF.

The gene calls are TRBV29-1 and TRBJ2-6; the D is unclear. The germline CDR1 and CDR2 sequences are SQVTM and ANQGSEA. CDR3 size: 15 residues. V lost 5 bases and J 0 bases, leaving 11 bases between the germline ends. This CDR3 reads CSVLQLLSGANVLTF. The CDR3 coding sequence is TGCAGCGTTCTTCAGCTTCTCTCTGGGGCCAACGTCCTGACTTTC.

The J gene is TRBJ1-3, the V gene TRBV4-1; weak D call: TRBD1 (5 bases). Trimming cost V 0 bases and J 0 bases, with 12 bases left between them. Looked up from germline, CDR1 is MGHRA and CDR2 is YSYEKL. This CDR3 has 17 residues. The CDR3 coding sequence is TGCGCCAGCAGCCAAGAGGCAGGGATCCTCTCTGGAAACACCATATATTTT. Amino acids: CASSQEAGILSGNTIYF.

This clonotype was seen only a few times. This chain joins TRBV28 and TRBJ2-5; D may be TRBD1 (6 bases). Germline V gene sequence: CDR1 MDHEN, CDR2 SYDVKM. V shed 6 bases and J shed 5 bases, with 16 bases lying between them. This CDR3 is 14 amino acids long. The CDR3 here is CASRPTGPRETQYF. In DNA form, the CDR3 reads TGTGCCAGCAGGCCAACAGGGCCGCGGGAGACCCAGTACTTC.

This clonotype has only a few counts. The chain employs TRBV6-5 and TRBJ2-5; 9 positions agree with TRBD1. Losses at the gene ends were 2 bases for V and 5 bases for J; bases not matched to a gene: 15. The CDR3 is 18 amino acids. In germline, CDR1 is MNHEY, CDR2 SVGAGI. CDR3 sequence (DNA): TGTGCCAGCAGTTACGGGCTCAGTGGACAGGGGCGGAGGGAGACCCAGTACTTC. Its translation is CASSYGLSGQGRRETQYF.

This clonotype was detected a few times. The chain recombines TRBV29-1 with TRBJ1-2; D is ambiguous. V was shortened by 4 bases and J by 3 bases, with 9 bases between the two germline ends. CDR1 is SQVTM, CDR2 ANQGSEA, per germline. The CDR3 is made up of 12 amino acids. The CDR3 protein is CSVGKEHYGYTF. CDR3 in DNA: TGCAGCGTTGGGAAGGAGCACTATGGCTACACCTTC.

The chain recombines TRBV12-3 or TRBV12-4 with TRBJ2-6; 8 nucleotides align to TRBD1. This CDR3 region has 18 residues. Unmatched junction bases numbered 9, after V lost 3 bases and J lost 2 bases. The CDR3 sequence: CASSFRVTGGTGANVLTF. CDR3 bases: TGTGCCAGCAGTTTTCGGGTAACAGGGGGAACTGGGGCCAACGTCCTGACTTTC.

CDR3 nucleotides: TGTGCCAGCAGGCTACAGGGGAGGGAGACCCAGTACTTC. Translation gives CASRLQGRETQYF. The chain is built from TRBV12-3 or TRBV12-4 and TRBJ2-5; D possibly corresponds to TRBD1 (7 bases). The CDR3 spans 13 residues. Trimming took off 6 bases at V and 5 bases at J, with 13 bases between the two ends.

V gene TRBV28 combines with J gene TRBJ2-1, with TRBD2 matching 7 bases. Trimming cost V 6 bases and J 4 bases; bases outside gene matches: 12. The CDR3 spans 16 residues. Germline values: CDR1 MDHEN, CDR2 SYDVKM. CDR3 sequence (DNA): TGTGCCAGCAGCCCAAACGTGGCGGGGGTATACAATGAGCAGTTCTTC. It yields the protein CASSPNVAGVYNEQFF.

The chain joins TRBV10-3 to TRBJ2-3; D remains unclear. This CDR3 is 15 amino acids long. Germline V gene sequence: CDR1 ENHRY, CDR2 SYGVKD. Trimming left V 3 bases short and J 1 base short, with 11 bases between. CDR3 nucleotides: TGTGCCATCAGTGATGGATGGCAGGGCACAGATACGCAGTATTTT. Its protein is CAISDGWQGTDTQYF.

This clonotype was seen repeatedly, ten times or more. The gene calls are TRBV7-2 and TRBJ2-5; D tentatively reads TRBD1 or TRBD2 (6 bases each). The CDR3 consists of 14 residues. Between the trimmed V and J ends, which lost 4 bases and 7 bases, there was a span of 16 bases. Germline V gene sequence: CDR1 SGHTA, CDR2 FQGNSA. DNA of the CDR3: TGTGCCAGCAGCTCCACGGGGGCCAGGGGGACCCAGTACTTC. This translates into CASSSTGARGTQYF.

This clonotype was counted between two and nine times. The CDR3 spells CASIAKGLAHQETQYF. CDR3 bases: TGTGCCAGCATCGCAAAGGGACTAGCGCACCAAGAGACCCAGTACTTC. The chain links TRBV28 to TRBJ2-5, with 10 bases matching TRBD2. Germline V gene lookup returns CDR1 MDHEN and CDR2 SYDVKM. Unmatched junction bases numbered 8, after V lost 7 bases and J lost 0 bases. The CDR3 loop spans 16 amino acids.

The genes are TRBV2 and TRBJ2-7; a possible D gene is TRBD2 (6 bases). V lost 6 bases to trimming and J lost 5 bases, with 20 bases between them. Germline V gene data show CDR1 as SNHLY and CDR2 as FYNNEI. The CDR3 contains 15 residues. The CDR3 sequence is CASSATGRSGHEQYF. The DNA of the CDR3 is TGTGCCAGCAGCGCCACCGGGAGAAGCGGCCACGAGCAGTACTTC.

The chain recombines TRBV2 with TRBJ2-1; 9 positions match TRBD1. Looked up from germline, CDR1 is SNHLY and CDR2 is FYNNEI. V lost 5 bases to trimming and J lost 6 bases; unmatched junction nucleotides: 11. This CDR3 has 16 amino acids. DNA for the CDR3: TGTGCCAGCAGTAGGGTCGGGACAGGGAAATTCAATGAGCAGTTCTTC. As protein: CASSRVGTGKFNEQFF.